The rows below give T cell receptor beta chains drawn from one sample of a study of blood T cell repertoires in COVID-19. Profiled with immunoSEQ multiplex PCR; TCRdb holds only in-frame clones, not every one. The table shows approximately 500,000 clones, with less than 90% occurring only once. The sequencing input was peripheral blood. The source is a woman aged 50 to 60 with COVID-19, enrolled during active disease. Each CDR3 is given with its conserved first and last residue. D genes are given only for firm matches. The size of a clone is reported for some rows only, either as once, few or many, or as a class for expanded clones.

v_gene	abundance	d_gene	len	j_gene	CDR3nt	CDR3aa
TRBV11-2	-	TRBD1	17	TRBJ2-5	TGTGCCAGCAGCTTAGGGACAGGGGGCGCGCGATGGGAGACCCAGTACTTC	CASSLGTGGARWETQYF
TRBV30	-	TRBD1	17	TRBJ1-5	TGTGCCTGGAGTGTCCGGACAGGGCGATGGGGCAATCAGCCCCAGCATTTT	CAWSVRTGRWGNQPQHF
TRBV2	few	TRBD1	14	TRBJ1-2	TGTGCCAGCAAGAAAACAGGGGGTAGCGGTGGCTACACCTTC	CASKKTGGSGGYTF
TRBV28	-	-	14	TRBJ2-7	TGTGCCAGCAGTTTCAGCGAGAGCTCCTACGAGCAGTACTTC	CASSFSESSYEQYF
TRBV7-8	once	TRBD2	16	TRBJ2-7	TGTGCCAGCAGCTTGCTCCCGGGACTACTATCCTACGAGCAGTACTTC	CASSLLPGLLSYEQYF
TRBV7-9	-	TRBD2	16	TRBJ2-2	TGTGCCAGCAGCTTTAGCGGGGGGGCAGACACCGGGGAGCTGTTTTTT	CASSFSGGADTGELFF
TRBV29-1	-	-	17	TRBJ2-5	TGCAGCGTTGAACGGAGGGGACAGAGGGGAGTCCAAGAGACCCAGTACTTC	CSVERRGQRGVQETQYF
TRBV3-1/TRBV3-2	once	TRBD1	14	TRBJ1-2	TGTGCCAGCAGCCTTCCCGACAGGGCGGGAGGCTACACCTTC	CASSLPDRAGGYTF
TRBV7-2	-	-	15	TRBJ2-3	TGTGCCAGCAGCTTTGTGGGGGCTAGCACAGATACGCAGTATTTT	CASSFVGASTDTQYF
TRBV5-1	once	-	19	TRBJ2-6	TGCGCCAGCAGCTTGGTCCCGTGGGGGGTAAACTCTGGGGCCAACGTCCTGACTTTC	CASSLVPWGVNSGANVLTF
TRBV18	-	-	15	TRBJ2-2	TGTGCCAGCTCACCCCAGGAAACGAACACCGGGGAGCTGTTTTTT	CASSPQETNTGELFF
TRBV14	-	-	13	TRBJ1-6	TGTGCCAGCAGCCAAGTCCAGGGGTCACCCCTCCACTTT	CASSQVQGSPLHF
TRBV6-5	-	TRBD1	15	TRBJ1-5	TGTGCCAGCAGAGCGACAGGGCCCAGTTGGGAGCCCCAGCATTTT	CASRATGPSWEPQHF
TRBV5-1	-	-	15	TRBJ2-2	TGCGCCAGCAGCTTTTCCGTGGTAGACACCGGGGAGCTGTTTTTT	CASSFSVVDTGELFF
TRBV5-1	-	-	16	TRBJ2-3	TGCGCCAGCAGCGATACTAGGAAGGGGGGGACAGATACGCAGTATTTT	CASSDTRKGGTDTQYF
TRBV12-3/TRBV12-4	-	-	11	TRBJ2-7	TGTGCCAGCAGTTTTTCAGGGGCAGCCCGGTTC	CASSFSGAARF
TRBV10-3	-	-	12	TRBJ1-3	TGTGCCAGCCAGGACTCTGGAAACACCATATATTTT	CASQDSGNTIYF
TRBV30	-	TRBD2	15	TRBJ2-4	TGTGCCTGGAATATTGGGGGGGGGACCAAAAACATTCAGTACTTC	CAWNIGGGTKNIQYF
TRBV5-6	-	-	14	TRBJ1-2	TGTGCCAGCAGCTTGGATAGGACAGCTTATGGCTACACCTTC	CASSLDRTAYGYTF
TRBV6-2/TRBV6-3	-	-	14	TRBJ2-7	TGTGCCAGCAGTCCCGATTTCGAGACAGACGAGCAGTACTTC	CASSPDFETDEQYF
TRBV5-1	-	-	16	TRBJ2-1	TGCGCCAGCGCCGTCGACGGGGTGAGCTCCTACAATGAGCAGTTCTTC	CASAVDGVSSYNEQFF
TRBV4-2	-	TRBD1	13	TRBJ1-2	TGTGCCAGCAGCCCAACAGGGGGCAAGGGCTACACCTTC	CASSPTGGKGYTF
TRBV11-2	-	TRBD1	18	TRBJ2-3	TGTGCCAGCAGCCCCCCTTCTAGGGACAGGGGGCTCACAGATACGCAGTATTTT	CASSPPSRDRGLTDTQYF
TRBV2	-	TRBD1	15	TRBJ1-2	TGTGCCAGCAGTGAAGCACGGGACAGGGTAAATGGCTACACCTTC	CASSEARDRVNGYTF
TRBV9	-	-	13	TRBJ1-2	TGTGCCAGCAGTGATACCGCGGGGCGGGGCTACACCTTC	CASSDTAGRGYTF
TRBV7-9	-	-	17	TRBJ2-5	TGTGCCAGCAGCTTCCCATCTCTAGCGTCGGATCAAGAGACCCAGTACTTC	CASSFPSLASDQETQYF
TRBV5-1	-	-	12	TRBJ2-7	TGCGCCAGCACTCGACTTAACGGCGAGCAGTACTTC	CASTRLNGEQYF
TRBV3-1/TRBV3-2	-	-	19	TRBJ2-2	TGTGCCAGCAGCCAAGATCGGGTAGGGGATAGAGTTAACACCGGGGAGCTGTTTTTT	CASSQDRVGDRVNTGELFF
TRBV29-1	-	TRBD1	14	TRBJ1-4	TGCAGCGTTGGACCGGGACAGGGGGGGGAAAAACTGTTTTTT	CSVGPGQGGEKLFF
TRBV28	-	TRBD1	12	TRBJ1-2	TGTGCCAGCAGTACAGGGGACTATGGCTACACCTTC	CASSTGDYGYTF
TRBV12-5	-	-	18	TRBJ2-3	TGTGCTAGTGGTTTGGTCCCTCCCTCCGTAGGGGATACAGATACGCAGTATTTT	CASGLVPPSVGDTDTQYF
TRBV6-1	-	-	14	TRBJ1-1	TGTGCCAGCAGTGAAAGGGGAATGAACACTGAAGCTTTCTTT	CASSERGMNTEAFF
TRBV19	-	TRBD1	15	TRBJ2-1	TGTGCCAGTTCCCGACAGGGAGTGACCTACAATGAGCAGTTCTTC	CASSRQGVTYNEQFF
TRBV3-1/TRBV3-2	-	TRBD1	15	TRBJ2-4	TGTGCCAGCAGCCCGCCCGACAGGGATGGGAACATTCAGTACTTC	CASSPPDRDGNIQYF
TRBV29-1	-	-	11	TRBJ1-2	TGCAGCGTTGGGCAGATCACTGGCTACACCTTC	CSVGQITGYTF
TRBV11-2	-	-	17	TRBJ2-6	TGTGCCAGCAGCTCCCTAAAGAGTCCGGGAGGGGCCAACGTCCTGACTTTC	CASSSLKSPGGANVLTF
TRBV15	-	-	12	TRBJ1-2	TGTGCCACCAGCAGAGATACGGGTGGCTACACCTTC	CATSRDTGGYTF
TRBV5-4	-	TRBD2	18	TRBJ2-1	TGTGCCAGCAGGTCGGGACTAGCGGGGGGGAGCTCCTACAATGAGCAGTTCTTC	CASRSGLAGGSSYNEQFF
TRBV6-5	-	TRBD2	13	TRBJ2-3	TGTGCCAGCAGTTGGCGGGGGGCAGATACGCAGTATTTT	CASSWRGADTQYF
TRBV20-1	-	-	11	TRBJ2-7	TGCAGTGCTAAAGGGGTCCGCGAGCAGTACTTC	CSAKGVREQYF
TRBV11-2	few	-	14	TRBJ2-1	TGTGCCAGCAGTACCCCCCTAGCGAACAATGAGCAGTTCTTC	CASSTPLANNEQFF
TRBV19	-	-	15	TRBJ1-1	TGTGCCAGTAGTATCGATTGGGCAGGGAGGACTGAAGCTTTCTTT	CASSIDWAGRTEAFF
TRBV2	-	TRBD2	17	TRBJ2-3	TGTGCCAGCAGTGGGGGCCTAGCGGGGCCAAGCACAGATACGCAGTATTTT	CASSGGLAGPSTDTQYF
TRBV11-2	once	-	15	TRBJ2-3	TGTGCCAGCAGCTTTTCAGGGGGGATCACAGATACGCAGTATTTT	CASSFSGGITDTQYF
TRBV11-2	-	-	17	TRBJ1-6	TGTGCCAGCAGCCCAATACAACCAGGCCCCATCAATTCACCCCTCCACTTT	CASSPIQPGPINSPLHF
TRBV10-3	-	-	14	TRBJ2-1	TGTGCCATCAGTGAGGTAGCGGCGAGCGTGGGGCAGTTCTTC	CAISEVAASVGQFF
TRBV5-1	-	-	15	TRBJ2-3	TGCGCCAGCAGCTGGCAGGGGGGCTCCACAGATACGCAGTATTTT	CASSWQGGSTDTQYF
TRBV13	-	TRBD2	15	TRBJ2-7	TGTGCCAGCAGCTTAGCGGGGGGGCCGCTTTACGAGCAGTACTTC	CASSLAGGPLYEQYF
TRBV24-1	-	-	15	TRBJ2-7	TGTGCCACCAGTGATTCCGGGAGTAGCTCCTACGAGCAGTACTTC	CATSDSGSSSYEQYF
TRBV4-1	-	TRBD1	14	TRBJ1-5	TGCGCCAGCAGCCCACGACAGGGGGATCAGCCCCAGCATTTT	CASSPRQGDQPQHF
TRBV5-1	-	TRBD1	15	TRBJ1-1	TGCGCCAGCAGCTCCGCCAGGACAGGGAACACTGAAGCTTTCTTT	CASSSARTGNTEAFF
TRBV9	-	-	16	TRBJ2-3	TGTGCCAGCAGTTTAGGGGTGGGTTCTAGCACAGATACGCAGTATTTT	CASSLGVGSSTDTQYF
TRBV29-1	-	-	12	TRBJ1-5	TGCAGCGTGAGGGACACCAATCAGCCCCAGCATTTT	CSVRDTNQPQHF
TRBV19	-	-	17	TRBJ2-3	TGTGCCAGTAGTACCCCCCGGGGGAGGCGCAGCACAGATACGCAGTATTTT	CASSTPRGRRSTDTQYF
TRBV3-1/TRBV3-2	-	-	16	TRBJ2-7	TGTGCCAGCAGCCAGATCAGTGGGGCTAAGTTCTACGAGCAGTACTTC	CASSQISGAKFYEQYF
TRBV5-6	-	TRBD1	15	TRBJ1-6	TGTGCCAGCAGCTACCGGGACAGGGTTGTTTCACCCCTCCACTTT	CASSYRDRVVSPLHF
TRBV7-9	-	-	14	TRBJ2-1	TGTGCCAGCCAGGGGAAAGGCTCCTACAATGAGCAGTTCTTC	CASQGKGSYNEQFF
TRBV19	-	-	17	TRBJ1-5	TGTGCCAGTAGTTTGGACAGAGGGGCCTATAGCAATCAGCCCCAGCATTTT	CASSLDRGAYSNQPQHF
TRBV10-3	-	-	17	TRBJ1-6	TGTGCCCTACCAAACCGCCGACGACAGCCACGAACTTCACCCCTCCACTTT	CALPNRRRQPRTSPLHF
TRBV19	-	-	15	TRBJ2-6	TGTGCCAGTACCCCTGGGAGGTACTTGGCCAACGTCCTGACTTTC	CASTPGRYLANVLTF